The 32 T cell receptor beta chains given below trace back to one sample, sequenced in a study of neoadjuvant anti-PD-1 for oral cavity cancer. Sequencing used immunoSEQ multiplex PCR; TCRdb keeps in-frame clones, though not all of them. Of about 68,000 clones in the sample, approximately 81% were seen once. The time point: after neoadjuvant nivolumab, at surgical resection. This specimen was PBMCs, taken after nivolumab (anti-PD-1) treatment. The receptors come from a person aged 35-79 years with oral cavity squamous cell carcinoma.

The gene calls are TRBV11-2 and TRBJ2-7; D is unresolved. Trimming cost V 2 bases and J 6 bases, with 8 bases left between them. The CDR3 consists of 12 residues. Looked up from germline, CDR1 is SGHAT and CDR2 is FQNNGV. This CDR3 reads CASSLLDAEQYF. CDR3 bases: TGTGCCAGCAGCTTACTGGACGCCGAGCAGTACTTC.

The CDR3 sequence: CASSLVVAGGHEQYF. CDR3 DNA: TGTGCCAGCAGTCTCGTGGTAGCGGGAGGTCACGAGCAGTACTTC. The rearrangement uses TRBV6-6 and TRBJ2-7, with 10 nucleotides matching TRBD2. This CDR3 region has 15 residues. Germline assignment: CDR1 MNHNY and CDR2 SVGAGI (reference sequence). V lost 5 bases, J lost 5 bases, and 9 bases stayed unmatched.

The chain has TRBV27 and TRBJ2-7; 7 bases match TRBD2. Germline assignment: CDR1 MNHEY and CDR2 SMNVEV (reference sequence). The CDR3 has 14 amino acids. Trimming cost V 6 bases and J 1 base; bases outside gene matches: 6. The CDR3 protein is CASSPMGGSYEQYF. CDR3 in DNA: TGTGCCAGCAGCCCTATGGGGGGGTCCTACGAGCAGTACTTC.

The chain uses TRBV7-6 and TRBJ2-1, with D possibly called TRBD1 or TRBD2 (5 bases each). Germline V gene lookup returns CDR1 SGHVS and CDR2 FNYEAQ. The CDR3 covers 13 residues. Trimming took off 3 bases at V and 9 bases at J, with 12 bases between the two ends. CDR3 sequence reads: CASSFTRDAEQFF. CDR3 bases: TGTGCCAGCAGCTTTACCCGGGACGCTGAGCAGTTCTTC.

This clone was found a few times. This chain joins TRBV9 and TRBJ2-1, with TRBD2 identical over 10 bases. Germline CDR1 and CDR2: SGDLS and YYNGEE. The CDR3 runs to 20 residues. The junction had 18 bases not matched to a gene; V was cut back by 3 bases and J by 3 bases. CDR3 sequence reads: CASSAPRGASGRRGYNEQFF. The DNA for the CDR3 is TGTGCCAGCAGCGCGCCAAGAGGGGCTAGCGGGAGACGTGGCTACAATGAGCAGTTCTTC.

The rearrangement links TRBV7-3 to TRBJ2-1, with TRBD2 matching over 7 bases. Germline V gene sequence: CDR1 SGHTA, CDR2 FQGTGA. CDR3 length equals 14 residues. V gave up 0 bases and J gave up 4 bases; unmatched junction bases: 0. The CDR3 DNA reads TGTGCCAGCAGCTTAACTAGCGGGTACAATGAGCAGTTCTTC. Its translation is CASSLTSGYNEQFF.

The V and J genes are TRBV7-2 and TRBJ2-1; unclear D gene. V lost 7 bases and J lost 6, with 10 bases in between. Per the germline V gene, CDR1 is SGHTA and CDR2 is FQGNSA. The CDR3 consists of 12 residues. The CDR3 DNA reads TGTGCCAGCAACAACCTAGGCAATGAGCAGTTCTTC. Translated, it gives CASNNLGNEQFF.

The chain carries TRBV25-1 and TRBJ2-3, with 9 bases lining up with TRBD1. After removal of 3 bases from V and 4 bases from J, the junction contained 5 bases not matched to a gene. The germline CDR1 and CDR2 sequences are MGHDK and SYGVNS. The CDR3 runs to 15 residues. CDR3 region: CASSEGTGIPDTQYF. In DNA form, the CDR3 reads TGTGCCAGCAGTGAGGGGACAGGGATCCCAGATACGCAGTATTTT.

The chain combines TRBV27 with TRBJ1-5; possible D gene TRBD1, 5 bases. The CDR3 runs 13 residues. Looked up from germline, CDR1 is MNHEY and CDR2 is SMNVEV (reference sequence). V was trimmed by 6 bases and J by 0 bases, leaving 6 bases between them. The CDR3 coding sequence is TGTGCCAGCAGGGGGCCTAGCAATCAGCCCCAGCATTTT. Translated: CASRGPSNQPQHF.

This rearrangement joins TRBV10-1 to TRBJ2-7, with D maybe TRBD2 (5 bases). This CDR3 is 13 amino acids long. Germline V gene lookup returns CDR1 WNHNN and CDR2 SYGVQD (reference sequence). V was pared by 3 bases and J by 6 bases, with 12 bases between. The CDR3 DNA sequence: TGCGCCAGCAGTGAAGGTCAGGCGGGCGAGCAGTACTTC. Translation: CASSEGQAGEQYF.

The rearrangement joins TRBV15 to TRBJ1-4; D ambiguous. V gave up 1 base and J gave up 10 bases, with 13 bases separating them. This CDR3 region has 14 residues. CDR1 and CDR2 (germline): LNHNV, YYDKDF (reference sequence). In DNA, the CDR3 is TGTGCCACCAGCAGAGGAGGGAACGAGGCAAAACTGTTTTTT. Its protein is CATSRGGNEAKLFF.

This clone was seen a handful of times. This chain uses TRBV5-6 with TRBJ2-3, with D perhaps TRBD1 or TRBD2 (6 bases each). This CDR3 has 14 residues. The V and J ends lost 4 bases and 2 bases respectively, with 11 bases between them. Germline CDR1 SGHDT, CDR2 YYEEEE. CDR3 region: CASSGRDNTDTQYF. In DNA form, the CDR3 reads TGTGCCAGCAGCGGGCGGGACAACACAGATACGCAGTATTTT.

The gene calls are TRBV11-1 and TRBJ2-2, with D unclear. The CDR3 covers 13 residues. Germline V CDR1 and CDR2: SGHAT, FQDESV (reference sequence). V gave up 1 base and J gave up 7 bases, with 7 bases separating them. The CDR3 DNA is TGTGCCAGCAGCTTAGGGGAAATCGGGGAGCTGTTTTTT. Encoded protein: CASSLGEIGELFF.

The rearrangement joins TRBV7-2 to TRBJ1-5, with D tentatively TRBD1 (6 bases). The germline gives CDR1 SGHTA, CDR2 FQGNSA. Trimming shortened V by 3 bases and J by 4 bases, and 10 bases separated the two germline ends. The CDR3 is 14 amino acids. CDR3 protein: CASSLDSGNQPQHF. The CDR3 DNA sequence: TGTGCCAGCAGCTTGGACAGCGGAAATCAGCCCCAGCATTTT.

This chain uses TRBV2 with TRBJ2-7; 7 bases line up with TRBD1. V was pared by 5 bases and J by 4 bases, with 11 bases of the junction left unmatched. Germline CDR1 SNHLY, CDR2 FYNNEI. This CDR3 has 15 residues. The DNA of the CDR3 is TGTGCCAGCAGTTCACAGGGGAGTAGCAAGTACGAGCAGTACTTC. This gives the protein CASSSQGSSKYEQYF.

The rearrangement links TRBV29-1 to TRBJ1-1; no reliable D call. V shed 5 bases and J shed 7 bases, with 14 bases lying between them. Germline loops: CDR1 SQVTM, CDR2 ANQGSEA. This CDR3 is 12 amino acids long. In DNA form, the CDR3 reads TGCAGCGTTCTCCCTTCTTCACGTGAAGCTTTCTTT. It is translated as CSVLPSSREAFF.

The V gene is TRBV5-6, the J gene TRBJ2-7, with unresolved D. This CDR3 contains 15 residues. Germline-derived CDR1 and CDR2 are SGHDT and YYEEEE. V lost 0 bases to trimming and J lost 4 bases, with 14 bases between them. DNA for the CDR3: TGTGCCAGCAGCTTGGGGCCGGACCCTAAATACGAGCAGTACTTC. Its protein product is CASSLGPDPKYEQYF.

J is TRBJ1-5 and V is TRBV7-9; D remains unclear. The V end was cut by 2 bases, the J end by 5 bases, with 4 bases between. Germline V CDR1 and CDR2: SEHNR, FQNEAQ (reference sequence). The CDR3 is 12 amino acids. CDR3 in DNA: TGTGCCAGCAGCTTATTGGATCAGCCCCAGCATTTT. This codes for CASSLLDQPQHF.

V is TRBV7-9 and J is TRBJ2-5; TRBD1 aligns across 7 bases. Trimming at V came to 4 bases and at J to 3 bases, leaving 8 bases not matched to a gene. The germline V gene encodes CDR1 SEHNR and CDR2 FQNEAQ (reference sequence). The CDR3 is 15 amino acids. CDR3 sequence reads: CASSSRDRVEETQYF. The CDR3 DNA follows: TGTGCCAGCAGCTCCCGTGACAGGGTTGAAGAGACCCAGTACTTC.

In its sample, this clone was seen a few times. The V gene is TRBV6-6, the J gene TRBJ1-1; D is ambiguous. Per the germline V gene, CDR1 is MNHNY and CDR2 is SVGAGI (reference sequence). The CDR3 totals 14 residues. The V end lost 10 bases, the J end lost 3 bases, and 18 bases lay between the germline ends. The CDR3 loop reads CAITPRREYTEAFF. The CDR3 DNA follows: TGTGCCATCACCCCGCGAAGAGAGTACACTGAAGCTTTCTTT.

J is TRBJ1-2 and V is TRBV19, with D uncertain. The CDR3 covers 13 residues. Per the germline V gene, CDR1 is LNHDA and CDR2 is SQIVND (reference sequence). V was pared by 3 bases and J by 4 bases, with 9 bases between. This chain's CDR3 is CASSMAGGYGYTF. The DNA for the CDR3 is TGTGCCAGTAGTATGGCAGGAGGCTATGGCTACACCTTC.

CDR3: CASSLMQTSETQYF. CDR3 nucleotides: TGTGCCAGCAGCTTAATGCAAACTTCAGAGACCCAGTACTTC. The chain recombines TRBV7-2 with TRBJ2-5; D is unresolved. The CDR3 is 14 amino acids. The V and J ends lost 2 bases and 4 bases respectively, with 11 bases between them. Germline CDR1 reads SGHTA; CDR2 reads FQGNSA.

The chain uses TRBV30 and TRBJ1-5; D call uncertain. Germline V gene sequence: CDR1 GTSNPN, CDR2 SVGIG (reference sequence). The V end lost 3 bases, the J end lost 9 bases, and 15 bases lay between the germline ends. The CDR3 length is 13 residues. The chain's CDR3 is CAWRARRDGPQHF. The DNA for the CDR3 is TGTGCCTGGAGGGCACGACGGGATGGGCCCCAGCATTTT.

The V call is TRBV11-2, the J call TRBJ2-2, with D tentatively TRBD2 (5 bases). Germline V gene sequence: CDR1 SGHAT, CDR2 FQNNGV. The CDR3 spans 15 residues. Trimming pared 4 bases from V and 5 bases from J, leaving 14 bases between. The CDR3 sequence is CASSSWTGNTGELFF. The CDR3 DNA follows: TGTGCCAGCAGCTCCTGGACTGGAAATACCGGGGAGCTGTTTTTT.

The rearrangement uses TRBV6-4 and TRBJ2-3; 7 bases line up with TRBD2. V gave up 4 bases and J gave up 0 bases; unmatched junction bases: 4. The germline gives CDR1 MRHNA, CDR2 SNTAGT. The CDR3 totals 15 residues. The CDR3, as DNA: TGTGCCAGCAGTGCTGTGGGAGGGAGCACAGATACGCAGTATTTT. This sequence encodes CASSAVGGSTDTQYF.

This clone was observed a single time. The chain combines TRBV7-6 with TRBJ2-1; TRBD2 matches at 8 bases. Germline CDR1 reads SGHVS; CDR2 reads FNYEAQ. The junction had 15 bases not matched to a gene; V was cut back by 5 bases and J by 12 bases. The CDR3 spans 15 residues. The CDR3 region is CASSPGAAGGGSQFF. CDR3 nucleotides: TGTGCCAGCAGCCCGGGCGCGGCGGGAGGTGGATCGCAGTTCTTC.

The rearrangement uses TRBV5-5 and TRBJ2-1; 8 nucleotides line up with TRBD2. V shed 6 bases, J shed 8 bases, and the junction held 13 bases outside the gene matches. In germline, CDR1 is SGHKS, CDR2 YYEKEE (reference sequence). The length of the CDR3 is 15 residues. The CDR3 loop reads CASTRGGARGDEQFF. Here the CDR3 DNA reads TGTGCCAGCACCCGGGGGGGCGCCCGAGGGGATGAGCAGTTCTTC.

This chain connects TRBV6-1 to TRBJ1-3; D gene uncertain. CDR3 size: 16 residues. The germline CDR1 and CDR2 sequences are MNHNS and SASEGT. Trimming cost V 3 bases and J 3 bases, with 15 bases left between them. CDR3 nucleotide sequence: TGTGCCAGCAGTGAGGATAACAGATCTTATGGAAACACCATATATTTT. This codes for CASSEDNRSYGNTIYF.

J is TRBJ2-2 and V is TRBV7-8; 8 nucleotides match TRBD2. The V and J ends lost 5 bases and 9 bases, in that order; junction bases with no gene match: 23. Germline V gene data show CDR1 as SGHVS and CDR2 as FQNEAQ. The CDR3 sequence is 19 residues long. The CDR3 nucleotides are TGTGCCAGCAGCGCCGGGCCGGGACTAGTAGTAGCGGTGCCCCGGGAGCTGTTTTTT. This encodes CASSAGPGLVVAVPRELFF.

The rearrangement uses TRBV5-4 and TRBJ2-3, with D perhaps TRBD1 (6 bases). This CDR3 contains 16 residues. The germline V gene has CDR1 SGHNT and CDR2 YYREEE (reference sequence). V lost 1 base, J lost 6 bases, and 18 bases lay in between. CDR3 sequence: CASSLKVGGARDTQYF. Here the CDR3 DNA reads TGTGCCAGCAGCTTGAAGGTTGGGGGCGCACGGGATACGCAGTATTTT.

The gene calls are TRBV28 and TRBJ2-7; 8 bases line up with TRBD2. CDR3 length equals 17 residues. The germline CDR1 and CDR2 sequences are MDHEN and SYDVKM. V lost 6 bases to trimming and J lost 4 bases; unmatched junction nucleotides: 17. The CDR3 DNA reads as TGTGCCAGCAGCCCCGGGGGGGGTAATTTGTTCGGGTACGAGCAGTACTTC. It is translated as CASSPGGGNLFGYEQYF.

The chain joins TRBV6-5 to TRBJ2-7; perhaps TRBD1 as D (6 bases). This CDR3 is 16 amino acids long. V lost 0 bases and J lost 5, with 17 bases in between. Per the germline V gene, CDR1 is MNHEY and CDR2 is SVGAGI. DNA of the CDR3: TGTGCCAGCAGTTACTCGTGGGGGACAAACCAGAACGAGCAGTACTTC. Translating gives CASSYSWGTNQNEQYF.